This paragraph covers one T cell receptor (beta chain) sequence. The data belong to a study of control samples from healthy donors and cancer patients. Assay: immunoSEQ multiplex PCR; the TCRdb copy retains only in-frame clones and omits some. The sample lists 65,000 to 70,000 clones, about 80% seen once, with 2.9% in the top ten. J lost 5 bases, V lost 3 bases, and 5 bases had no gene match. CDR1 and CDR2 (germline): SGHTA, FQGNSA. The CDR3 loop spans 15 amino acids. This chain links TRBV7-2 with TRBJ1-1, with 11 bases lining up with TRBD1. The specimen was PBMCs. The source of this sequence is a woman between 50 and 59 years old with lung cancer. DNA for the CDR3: TGTGCCAGCAGCTTTGGACAGGGGGCCCTAACTGAAGCTTTCTTT. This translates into CASSFGQGALTEAFF.